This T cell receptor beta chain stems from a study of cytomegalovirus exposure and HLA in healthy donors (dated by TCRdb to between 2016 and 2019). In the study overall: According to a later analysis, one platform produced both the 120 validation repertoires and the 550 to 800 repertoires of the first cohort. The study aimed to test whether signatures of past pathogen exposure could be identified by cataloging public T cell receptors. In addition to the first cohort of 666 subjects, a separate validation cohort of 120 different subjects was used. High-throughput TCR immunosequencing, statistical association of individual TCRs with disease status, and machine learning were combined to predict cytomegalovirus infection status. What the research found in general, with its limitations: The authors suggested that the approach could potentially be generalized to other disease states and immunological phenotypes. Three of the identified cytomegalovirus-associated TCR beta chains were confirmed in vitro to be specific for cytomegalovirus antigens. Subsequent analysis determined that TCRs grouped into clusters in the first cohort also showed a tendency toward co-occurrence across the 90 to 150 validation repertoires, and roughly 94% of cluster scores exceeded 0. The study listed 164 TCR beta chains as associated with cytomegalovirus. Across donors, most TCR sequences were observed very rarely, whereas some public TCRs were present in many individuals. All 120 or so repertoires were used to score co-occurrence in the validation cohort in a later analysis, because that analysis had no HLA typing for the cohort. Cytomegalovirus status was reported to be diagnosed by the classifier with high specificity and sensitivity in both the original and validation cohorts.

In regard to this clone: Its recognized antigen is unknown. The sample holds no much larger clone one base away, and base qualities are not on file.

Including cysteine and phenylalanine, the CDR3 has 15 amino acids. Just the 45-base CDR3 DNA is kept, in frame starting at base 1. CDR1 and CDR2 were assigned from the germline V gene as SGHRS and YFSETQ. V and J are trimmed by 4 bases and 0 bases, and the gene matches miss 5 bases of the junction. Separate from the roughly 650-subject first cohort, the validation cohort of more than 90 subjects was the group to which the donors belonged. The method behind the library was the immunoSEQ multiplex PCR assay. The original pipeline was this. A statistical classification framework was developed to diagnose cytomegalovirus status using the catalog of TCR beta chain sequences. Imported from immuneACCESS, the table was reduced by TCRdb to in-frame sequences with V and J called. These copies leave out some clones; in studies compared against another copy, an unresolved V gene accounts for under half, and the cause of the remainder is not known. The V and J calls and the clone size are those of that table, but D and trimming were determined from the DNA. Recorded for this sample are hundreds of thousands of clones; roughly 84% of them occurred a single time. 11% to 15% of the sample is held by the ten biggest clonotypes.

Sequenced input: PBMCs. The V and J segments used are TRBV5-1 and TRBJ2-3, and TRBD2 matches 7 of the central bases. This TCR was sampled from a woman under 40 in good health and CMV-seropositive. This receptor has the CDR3 CASSITSESTDTQYF. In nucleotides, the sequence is TGCGCCAGCAGCATTACTAGCGAAAGCACAGATACGCAGTATTTT.